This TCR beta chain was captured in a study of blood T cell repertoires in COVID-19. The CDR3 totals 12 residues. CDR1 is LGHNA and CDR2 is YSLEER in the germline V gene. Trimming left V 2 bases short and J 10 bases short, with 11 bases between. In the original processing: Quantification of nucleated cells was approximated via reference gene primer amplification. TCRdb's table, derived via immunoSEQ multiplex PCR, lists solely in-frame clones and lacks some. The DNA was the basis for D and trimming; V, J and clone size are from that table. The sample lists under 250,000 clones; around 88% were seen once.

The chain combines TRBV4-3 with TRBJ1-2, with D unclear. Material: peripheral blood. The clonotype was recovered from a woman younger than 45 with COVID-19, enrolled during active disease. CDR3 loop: CASSQHGGYYTF. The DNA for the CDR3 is TGCGCCAGCAGCCAACATGGCGGGTACTACACCTTC.